These 17 T cell receptor beta chains came from one sample sequenced in a study of blood T cell repertoires in COVID-19. This table comes from immunoSEQ multiplex PCR, and its TCRdb copy is limited to in-frame clones, with some not included. The sample carries approximately 240,000 clones, approximately 86% recorded once. Sequenced sample: PBMCs or T cells enriched from blood (not recorded which). The receptors stem from a woman in her 30s with acute COVID-19.

The rearrangement joins TRBV4-3 to TRBJ2-1; 8 positions agree with TRBD2. V dropped 0 bases and J dropped 5; count of bases not matched to a gene: 6. From germline, CDR1 is LGHNA and CDR2 YSLEER. The CDR3 runs to 16 residues. This chain's CDR3 is CASSQDTAGVHNEQFF. The CDR3 region has the DNA TGCGCCAGCAGCCAAGATACAGCGGGGGTGCACAATGAGCAGTTCTTC.

The gene calls are TRBV21-1 and TRBJ2-7; the table's TRBD1 call for D was not verified on the DNA. TRBV21-1 constitutes a pseudogene. This CDR3 is built from 16 residues. The CDR3 DNA follows: TGTGCCAGCAGCAAAGTGTTCTGGGCCAGGGCGTACGAGCAGTACTTC. Translated: CASSKVFWARAYEQYF.

V and J are TRBV2 and TRBJ1-5; perhaps TRBD1 as D (5 bases). V lost 3 bases and J 4 bases, leaving 10 bases between the germline ends. Per the germline V gene, CDR1 is SNHLY and CDR2 is FYNNEI. The CDR3 has 14 amino acids. CDR3 in DNA: TGTGCCAGCAGTGAGGCGGGGCGAAATCAGCCCCAGCATTTT. The encoded protein is CASSEAGRNQPQHF.

This clone has just a few counts. V is TRBV7-3 and J is TRBJ1-1, with D perhaps matching TRBD1 (6 bases). Between the trimmed V and J ends, which lost 3 bases and 11 bases, there was a span of 16 bases. The germline V gene encodes CDR1 SGHTA and CDR2 FQGTGA. The CDR3 loop spans 13 amino acids. The CDR3, as DNA: TGTGCCAGCAGCTTGGGGGAAAGGGGGAACGCTTTCTTT. This gives the protein CASSLGERGNAFF.

The chain has TRBV28 and TRBJ2-1, with 8 bases lining up with TRBD2. Trimming at V came to 3 bases and at J to 8 bases, leaving 18 bases not matched to a gene. From germline, CDR1 is MDHEN and CDR2 SYDVKM. The CDR3 runs 18 residues. The DNA for the CDR3 is TGTGCCAGCAGTTTCCCGCCCTGGAGCGGGAGCGTCCGTGATGAGCAGTTCTTC. Its translation: CASSFPPWSGSVRDEQFF.

The V call is TRBV11-2, the J call TRBJ2-3, with D possibly being TRBD2 (7 bases). Germline CDR1 reads SGHAT; CDR2 reads FQNNGV. This CDR3 spans 16 amino acids. Trimming pared 1 base from V and 5 bases from J, leaving 16 bases between. The chain's CDR3 is CASSLVIRGARDTQYF. The CDR3 nucleotides are TGTGCCAGCAGCTTAGTTATACGGGGGGCGCGAGATACGCAGTATTTT.

The J gene is TRBJ1-2, the V gene TRBV28, with D uncertain. CDR1 MDHEN and CDR2 SYDVKM come from the germline V gene. Trimming stripped 8 bases from V and 10 bases from J, with 8 bases between. The CDR3 contains 9 residues. CDR3 DNA: TGTGCCAGCCCCCCTCCCTACACCTTC. The encoded protein is CASPPPYTF.

This chain links TRBV6-5 with TRBJ1-2, with D possibly being TRBD1 (5 bases). CDR3 length equals 14 residues. The V gene lost 8 bases and the J gene lost 4 bases, with 17 bases spanning the gap. The germline V gene has CDR1 MNHEY and CDR2 SVGAGI. The CDR3 protein is CASVTGGGTYGYTF. The CDR3 DNA reads as TGTGCCAGCGTCACGGGTGGGGGGACCTATGGCTACACCTTC.

This clone has only a few counts. V is TRBV28 and J is TRBJ1-1, with TRBD1 as a possible D gene (5 bases). Between the trimmed V and J ends, which lost 8 bases and 1 base, there was a span of 11 bases. Germline CDR1 MDHEN, CDR2 SYDVKM. The CDR3 contains 13 residues. The CDR3 protein is CASDRGWNTEAFF. CDR3 nucleotides: TGTGCCAGCGATAGGGGCTGGAACACTGAAGCTTTCTTT.

This clone was observed once. This sequence joins TRBV23-1 and TRBJ2-2, with TRBD1 matching over 7 bases. TRBV23-1 is classed as an ORF, of uncertain function. J was trimmed by 2 bases and V by 3 bases; bases with no gene match: 9. This CDR3 comprises 17 residues. The CDR3 region is CASSHSRTGANTGELFF. DNA for the CDR3: TGCGCCAGCAGTCATTCCCGGACAGGAGCCAACACCGGGGAGCTGTTTTTT.

This chain connects TRBV7-3 to TRBJ2-3, with 9 bases lining up with TRBD2. J lost 4 bases, V lost 1 base, and 3 bases had no gene match. In germline, CDR1 is SGHTA, CDR2 FQGTGA. CDR3 length: 15 residues. The CDR3 loop is CASSLRLAAADTQYF. In DNA, the CDR3 is TGTGCCAGCAGCTTAAGACTAGCGGCGGCAGATACGCAGTATTTT.

This chain joins TRBV7-6 and TRBJ1-2, with TRBD1 identical over 7 bases. V dropped 1 base and J dropped 0; count of bases not matched to a gene: 8. The CDR3 spans 17 residues. Germline-derived CDR1 and CDR2 are SGHVS and FNYEAQ. The CDR3 reads CASSLEGATGTNYGYTF. CDR3 DNA sequence: TGTGCCAGCAGCTTAGAGGGGGCGACAGGAACTAACTATGGCTACACCTTC. The full variable domain, in which reference TRBV7-6 and TRBJ1-2 provide the parts outside the CDR3, is GAGVSQSPRYKVTKRGQDVALRCDPISGHVSLYWYRQALGQGPEFLTYFNYEAQQDKSGLPNDRFSAERPEGSISTLTIQRTEQRDSAMYRCASSLEGATGTNYGYTFGSGTRLTVV.

This chain connects TRBV28 to TRBJ1-2, with D possibly matching TRBD1 (5 bases). CDR1 is MDHEN, CDR2 SYDVKM, per germline. The CDR3 loop spans 13 amino acids. The V end was cut by 2 bases, the J end by 4 bases, with 8 bases between. CDR3 amino acids: CASSLDGGYGYTF. CDR3 in DNA: TGTGCCAGCAGTTTAGACGGGGGCTATGGCTACACCTTC.

As regards this clone: A junction end diverges from the germline sequence, so it may reflect a read error. This sequence joins TRBV2 and TRBJ2-7; 8 bases are shared with TRBD1. The CDR3 has 14 residues. The V gene's germline CDR1 is SNHLY and CDR2 FYNNEI. The CDR3 region has the DNA TGTGCCAGCTCGGTTGGAATGATGGACAGGGTTAGACACTTC. Its protein is CASSVGMMDRVRHF.

The rearrangement uses TRBV11-2 and TRBJ2-7; a possible D gene is TRBD2 (6 bases). V lost 4 bases and J lost 2, with 12 bases in between. Germline V gene data show CDR1 as SGHAT and CDR2 as FQNNGV. The CDR3 spans 14 residues. The CDR3 region is CASSWGLGAYEQYF. The CDR3 nucleotides read TGTGCCAGCAGCTGGGGACTGGGAGCCTACGAGCAGTACTTC. Supplemented by reference TRBV11-2 and TRBJ2-7, the full variable domain reads EAGVAQSPRYKIIEKRQSVAFWCNPISGHATLYWYQQILGQGPKLLIQFQNNGVVDDSQLPKDRFSAERLKGVDSTLKIQPAKLEDSAVYLCASSWGLGAYEQYFGPGTRLTVT.

The rearrangement uses TRBV6-5 and TRBJ1-5, with 10 nucleotides matching TRBD1. Germline-derived CDR1 and CDR2 are MNHEY and SVGAGI. Losses at the gene ends were 10 bases for V and 6 bases for J; bases not matched to a gene: 12. The CDR3 covers 15 residues. The CDR3, as DNA: TGTGCCACCTACGACCGGGACAGGGGACCTCAGCCCCAGCATTTT. This codes for CATYDRDRGPQPQHF.

The V gene is TRBV7-9, the J gene TRBJ1-5; tentatively, D is TRBD1 (5 bases). CDR3 length: 15 amino acids. From germline, CDR1 is SEHNR and CDR2 FQNEAQ (reference sequence). Between the trimmed V and J ends, which lost 0 bases and 0 bases, there was a span of 6 bases. In DNA form, the CDR3 reads TGTGCCAGCAGCTTAGCGGGGGGTAGCAATCAGCCCCAGCATTTT. Amino acids: CASSLAGGSNQPQHF.